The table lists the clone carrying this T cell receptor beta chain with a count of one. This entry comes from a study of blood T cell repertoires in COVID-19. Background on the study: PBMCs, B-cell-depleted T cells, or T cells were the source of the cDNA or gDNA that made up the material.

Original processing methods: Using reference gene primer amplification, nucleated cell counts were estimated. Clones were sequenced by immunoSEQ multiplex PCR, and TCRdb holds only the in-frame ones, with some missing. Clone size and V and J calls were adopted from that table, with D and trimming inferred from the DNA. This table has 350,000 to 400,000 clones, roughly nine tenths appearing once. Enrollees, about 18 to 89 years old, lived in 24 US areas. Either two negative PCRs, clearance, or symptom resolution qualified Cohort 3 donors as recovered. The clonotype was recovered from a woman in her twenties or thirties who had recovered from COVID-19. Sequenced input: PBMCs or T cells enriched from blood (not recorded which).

The CDR3 here is CASSRPTGDGGRYTF. The CDR3 bases are TGTGCCAGCAGTCGACCAACAGGGGACGGAGGACGCTACACCTTC. The chain links TRBV3-1 (or the pseudogene TRBV3-2) to TRBJ1-2, with 7 bases fitting TRBD1. Germline values: CDR1 LGHDT, CDR2 YNNKEL (reference sequence). Germline trimming cut 6 bases from V and 9 bases from J; bases unmatched to any gene: 16. The CDR3 totals 15 residues.